This T cell receptor beta chain was sequenced during a study of T cell clusters in autoimmune cytopenias. About the research overall: Per sample, median TRB depth was approximately 52,000 reads, yielding a median about 2,400 distinct clonotypes.

TRB amplification used roughly 250 ng of peripheral blood genomic DNA. The CDR3 sequence is 17 residues long. CDR1 and CDR2 from the germline V gene are MNHNY and SVGAGI (reference sequence). TRB rearrangements were amplified by touch-down multiplex PCR with mixed TRB-A/B primers. With the multiplex PCR reads reprocessed, TCRdb shows one record per CDR3 protein and no DNA. In all, the sample yields approximately 6,500 distinct CDR3 sequences. These sequences were also reported in another study, on T cell repertoires in aging, cancer and after chemotherapy.

V and J are TRBV6-6 and TRBJ1-5; TCRdb's assignment of TRBD1 cannot be checked, as there is no DNA. The sequencing sample was made of peripheral blood. The TCR sequence derives from a human donor in good health. The chain's CDR3 is CASSSVTGGIGNQPQHF.